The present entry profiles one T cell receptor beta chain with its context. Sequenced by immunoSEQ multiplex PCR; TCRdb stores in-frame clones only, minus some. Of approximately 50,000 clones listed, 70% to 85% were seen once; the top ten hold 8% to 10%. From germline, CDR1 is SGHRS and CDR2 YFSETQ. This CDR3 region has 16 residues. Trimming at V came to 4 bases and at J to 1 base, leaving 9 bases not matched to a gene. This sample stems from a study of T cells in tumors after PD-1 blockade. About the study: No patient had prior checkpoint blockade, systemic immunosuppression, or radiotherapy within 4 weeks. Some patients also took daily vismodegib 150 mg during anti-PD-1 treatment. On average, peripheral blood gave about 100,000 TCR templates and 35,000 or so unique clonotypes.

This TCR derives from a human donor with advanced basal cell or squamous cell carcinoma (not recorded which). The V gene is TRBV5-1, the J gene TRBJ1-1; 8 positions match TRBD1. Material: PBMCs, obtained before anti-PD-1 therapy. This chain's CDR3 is CASSPFDRGGNTEAFF. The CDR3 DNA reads TGCGCCAGCAGCCCATTCGACAGGGGCGGGAACACTGAAGCTTTCTTT.